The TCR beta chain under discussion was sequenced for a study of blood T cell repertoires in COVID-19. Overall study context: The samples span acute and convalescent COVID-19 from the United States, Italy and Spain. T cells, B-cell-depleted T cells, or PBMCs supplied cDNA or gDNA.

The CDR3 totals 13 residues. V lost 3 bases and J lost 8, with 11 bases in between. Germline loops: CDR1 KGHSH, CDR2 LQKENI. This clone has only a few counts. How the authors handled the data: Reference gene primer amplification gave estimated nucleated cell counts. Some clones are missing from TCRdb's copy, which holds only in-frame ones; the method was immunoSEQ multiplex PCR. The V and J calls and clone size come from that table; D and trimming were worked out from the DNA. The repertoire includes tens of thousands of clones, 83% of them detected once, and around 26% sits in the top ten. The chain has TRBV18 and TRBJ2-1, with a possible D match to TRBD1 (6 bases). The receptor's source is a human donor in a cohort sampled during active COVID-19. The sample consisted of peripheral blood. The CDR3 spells CASSPPGVDEQFF. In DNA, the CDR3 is TGTGCCAGCTCACCGCCAGGGGTGGATGAGCAGTTCTTC. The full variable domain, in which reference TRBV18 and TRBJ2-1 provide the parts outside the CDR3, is NAGVMQNPRHLVRRRGQEARLRCSPMKGHSHVYWYRQLPEEGLKFMVYLQKENIIDESGMPKERFSAEFPKEGPSILRIQQVVRGDSAAYFCASSPPGVDEQFFGPGTRLTVL.